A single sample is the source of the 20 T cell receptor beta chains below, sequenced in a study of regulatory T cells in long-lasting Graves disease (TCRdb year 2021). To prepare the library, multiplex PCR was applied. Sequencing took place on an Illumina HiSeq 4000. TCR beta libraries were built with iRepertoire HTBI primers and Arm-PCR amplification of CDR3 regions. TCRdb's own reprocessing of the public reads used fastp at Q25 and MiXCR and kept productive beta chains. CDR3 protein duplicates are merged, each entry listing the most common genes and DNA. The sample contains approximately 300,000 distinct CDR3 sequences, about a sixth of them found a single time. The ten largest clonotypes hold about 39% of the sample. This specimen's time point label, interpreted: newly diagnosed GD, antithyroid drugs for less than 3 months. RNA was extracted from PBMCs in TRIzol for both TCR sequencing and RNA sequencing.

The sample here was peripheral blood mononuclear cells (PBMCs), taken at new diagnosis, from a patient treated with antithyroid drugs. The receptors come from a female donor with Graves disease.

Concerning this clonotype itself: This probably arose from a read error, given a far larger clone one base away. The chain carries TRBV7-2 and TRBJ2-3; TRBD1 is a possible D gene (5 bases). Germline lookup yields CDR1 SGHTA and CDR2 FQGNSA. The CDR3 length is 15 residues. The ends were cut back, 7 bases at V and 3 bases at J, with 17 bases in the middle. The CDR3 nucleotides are TGTGCCAGCACCCACACCCCCCCAGGGACAGATACGCAGTATTTT. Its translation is CASTHTPPGTDTQYF.

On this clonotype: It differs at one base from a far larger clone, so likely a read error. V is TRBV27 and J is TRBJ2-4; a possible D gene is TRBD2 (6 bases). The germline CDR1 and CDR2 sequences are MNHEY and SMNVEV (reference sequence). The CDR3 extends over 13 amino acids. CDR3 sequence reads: CASSLYSGTEQLF. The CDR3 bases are TGTGCCAGCAGTTTATATTCTGGGACTGAGCAGCTCTTC.

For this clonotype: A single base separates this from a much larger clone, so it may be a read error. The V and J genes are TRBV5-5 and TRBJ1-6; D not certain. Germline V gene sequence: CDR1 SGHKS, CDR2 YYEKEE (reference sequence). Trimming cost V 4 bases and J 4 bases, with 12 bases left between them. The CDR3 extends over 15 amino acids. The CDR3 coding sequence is TGTGCCAGCAGCCCCCGGATAGGGTATAATTCACCCCTCCACTTT. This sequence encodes CASSPRIGYNSPLHF.

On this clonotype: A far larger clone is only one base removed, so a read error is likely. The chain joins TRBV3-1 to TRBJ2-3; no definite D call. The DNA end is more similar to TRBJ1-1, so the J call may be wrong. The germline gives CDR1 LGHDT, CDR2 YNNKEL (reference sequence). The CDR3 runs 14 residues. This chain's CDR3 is CASSQATFSTVAFF. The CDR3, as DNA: TGTGCCAGCAGCCAAGCGACATTCAGCACTGTAGCTTTCTTT.

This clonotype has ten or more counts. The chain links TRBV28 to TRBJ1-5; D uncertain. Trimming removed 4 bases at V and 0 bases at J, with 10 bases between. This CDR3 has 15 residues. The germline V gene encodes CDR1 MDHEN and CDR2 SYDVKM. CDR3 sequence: CASSSGLNSNQPQHF. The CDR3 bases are TGTGCCAGCAGTTCAGGCCTCAATAGCAATCAGCCCCAGCATTTT.

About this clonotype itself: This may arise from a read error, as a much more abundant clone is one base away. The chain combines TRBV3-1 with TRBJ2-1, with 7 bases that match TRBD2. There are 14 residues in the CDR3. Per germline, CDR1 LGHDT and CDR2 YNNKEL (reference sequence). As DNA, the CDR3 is TGTGTCAGCAGCCAAGTGCTGCGGGAGAATGAGCAGTTCTTC. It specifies CVSSQVLRENEQFF.

The DNA for the CDR3 is TGTGCCAGCACCTGGGCCGGGACAGGGGGCCGGGACGAGCAGTACTTC. Translating it yields CASTWAGTGGRDEQYF. This sequence joins TRBV28 and TRBJ2-7; 12 bases match TRBD1. Per germline, CDR1 MDHEN and CDR2 SYDVKM. After removal of 7 bases from V and 5 bases from J, the junction contained 12 bases not matched to a gene. CDR3 size: 16 residues.

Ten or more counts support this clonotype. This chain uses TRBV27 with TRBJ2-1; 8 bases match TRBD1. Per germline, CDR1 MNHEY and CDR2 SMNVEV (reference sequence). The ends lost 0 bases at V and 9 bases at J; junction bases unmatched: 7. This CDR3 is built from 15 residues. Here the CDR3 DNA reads TGTGCCAGCAGTTTATCGGGCAGGGGGCAGTTTGAGCAGTTCTTC. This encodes CASSLSGRGQFEQFF.

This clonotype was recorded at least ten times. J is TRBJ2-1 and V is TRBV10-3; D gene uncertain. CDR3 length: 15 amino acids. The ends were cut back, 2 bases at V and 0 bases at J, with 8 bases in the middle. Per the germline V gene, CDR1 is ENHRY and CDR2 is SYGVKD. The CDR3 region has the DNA TGTGCCATCAGTGAGGCGGCGAGCTCCTACAATGAGCAGTTCTTC. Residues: CAISEAASSYNEQFF.

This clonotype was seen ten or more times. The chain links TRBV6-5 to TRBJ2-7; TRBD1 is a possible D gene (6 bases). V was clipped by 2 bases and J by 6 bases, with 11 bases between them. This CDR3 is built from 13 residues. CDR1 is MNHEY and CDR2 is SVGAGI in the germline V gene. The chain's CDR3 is CASSYGLGGEQYF. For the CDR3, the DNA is TGTGCCAGCAGTTACGGGCTAGGGGGCGAGCAGTACTTC.

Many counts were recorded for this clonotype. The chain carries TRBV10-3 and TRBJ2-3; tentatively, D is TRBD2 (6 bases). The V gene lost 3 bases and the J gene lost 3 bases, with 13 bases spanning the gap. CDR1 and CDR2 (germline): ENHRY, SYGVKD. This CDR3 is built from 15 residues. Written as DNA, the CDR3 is TGTGCCATCAGTGAAGGTCAGGGACTGACAGATACGCAGTATTTT. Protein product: CAISEGQGLTDTQYF.

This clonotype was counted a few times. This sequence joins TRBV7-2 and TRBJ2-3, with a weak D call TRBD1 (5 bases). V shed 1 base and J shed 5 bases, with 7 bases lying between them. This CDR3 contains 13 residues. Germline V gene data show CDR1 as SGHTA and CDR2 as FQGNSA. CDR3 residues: CASSLGGRDTQYF. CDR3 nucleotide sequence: TGTGCCAGCAGCTTAGGGGGCAGAGATACGCAGTATTTT.

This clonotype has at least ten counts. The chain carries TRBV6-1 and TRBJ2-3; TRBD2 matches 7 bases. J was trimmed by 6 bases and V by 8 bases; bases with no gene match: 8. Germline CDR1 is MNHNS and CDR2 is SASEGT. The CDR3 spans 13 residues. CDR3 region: CASVGAGDDTQYF. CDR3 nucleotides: TGTGCCAGCGTTGGGGCGGGGGACGATACGCAGTATTTT.

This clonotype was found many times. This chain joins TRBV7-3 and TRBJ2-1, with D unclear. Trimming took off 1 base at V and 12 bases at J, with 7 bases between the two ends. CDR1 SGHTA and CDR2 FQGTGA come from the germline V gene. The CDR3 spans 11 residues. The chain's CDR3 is CASSLKVGQFF. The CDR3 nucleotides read TGTGCCAGCAGCTTAAAGGTAGGGCAGTTCTTC.

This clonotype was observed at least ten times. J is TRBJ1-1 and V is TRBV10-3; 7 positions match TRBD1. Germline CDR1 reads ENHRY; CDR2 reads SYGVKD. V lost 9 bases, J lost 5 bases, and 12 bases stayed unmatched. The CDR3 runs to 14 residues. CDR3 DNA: TGTGCCATTCGACAGGGATCGAGTAGGACTGAAGCTTTCTTT. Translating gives CAIRQGSSRTEAFF.

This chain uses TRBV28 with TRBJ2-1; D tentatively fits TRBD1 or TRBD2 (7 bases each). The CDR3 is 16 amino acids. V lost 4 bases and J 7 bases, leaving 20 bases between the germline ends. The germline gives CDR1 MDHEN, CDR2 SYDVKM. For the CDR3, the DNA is TGTGCCAGCAGTTCTTCTGGGCAGGGGGGGTTGAATGAGCAGTTCTTC. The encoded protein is CASSSSGQGGLNEQFF.

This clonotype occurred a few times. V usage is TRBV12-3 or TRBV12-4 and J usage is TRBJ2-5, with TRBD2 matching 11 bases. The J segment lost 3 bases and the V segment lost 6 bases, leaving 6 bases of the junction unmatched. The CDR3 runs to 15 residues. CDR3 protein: CASRNLAGGKETQYF. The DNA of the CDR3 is TGTGCCAGCAGAAACCTAGCGGGGGGTAAAGAGACCCAGTACTTC.

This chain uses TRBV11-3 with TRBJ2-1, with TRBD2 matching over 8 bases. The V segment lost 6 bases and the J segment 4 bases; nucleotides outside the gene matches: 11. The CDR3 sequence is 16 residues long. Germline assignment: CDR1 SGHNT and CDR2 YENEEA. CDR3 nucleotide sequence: TGTGCCAGCAGTTCCCATGAATCTAGCGGGTACAATGAGCAGTTCTTC. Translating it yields CASSSHESSGYNEQFF.

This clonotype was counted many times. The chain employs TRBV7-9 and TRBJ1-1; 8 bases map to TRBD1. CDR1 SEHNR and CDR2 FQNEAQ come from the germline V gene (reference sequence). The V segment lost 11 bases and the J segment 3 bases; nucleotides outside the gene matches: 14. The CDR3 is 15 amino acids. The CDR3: CAGKESTGGDTEAFF. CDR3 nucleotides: TGTGCCGGAAAAGAGAGTACAGGGGGAGACACTGAAGCTTTCTTT. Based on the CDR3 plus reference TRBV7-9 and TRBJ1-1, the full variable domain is DTGVSQNPRHKITKRGQNVTFRCDPISEHNRLYWYRQTLGQGPEFLTYFQNEAQLEKSRLLSDRFSAERPKGSFSTLEIQRTEQGDSAMYLCAGKESTGGDTEAFFGQGTRLTVV.

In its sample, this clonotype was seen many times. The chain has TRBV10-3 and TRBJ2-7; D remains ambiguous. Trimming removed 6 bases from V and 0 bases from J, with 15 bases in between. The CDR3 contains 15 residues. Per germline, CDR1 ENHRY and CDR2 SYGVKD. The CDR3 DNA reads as TGTGCCATCAGGCCCTTGGGCGCCAGCTCCTACGAGCAGTACTTC. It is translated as CAIRPLGASSYEQYF.